Listed below are T cell receptor beta chains from one sample, sequenced in a study of cytomegalovirus exposure and HLA in healthy donors. The data were produced by immunoSEQ multiplex PCR, yet TCRdb's version contains in-frame clones alone and is incomplete. The data show roughly 140,000 clones, around 10% seen once. Material for sequencing was PBMCs. These receptor sequences come from a male donor in good health and CMV-seronegative. The CDR3 runs from the conserved cysteine through the conserved F or W.

v_gene,CDR3aa
TRBV29-1,CSVQGARYYEQYF
TRBV7-9,CASSFEGQGNGYTF
TRBV10-1,CASSDPHSGANVLTF
TRBV28,CASSSSTDRDFEKLFF
TRBV7-8,CASSSREANTEAFF
TRBV7-8,CASSSVAGGSNEDTQYF
TRBV27,CASSGGRASYNEQFF
TRBV4-2,CASSPWDNTDTQYF
TRBV7-9,CASRQGGPNYGYTF
TRBV6-5,CASSYLGLAGDTQYF
TRBV7-3,CASSSRLGSSYNEQFF
TRBV19,CASSIGEKGDTSSYEQYF
TRBV20-1,CSASPRAQQYF
TRBV5-1,CASSLGASGNTIYF
TRBV5-4,CASSHLPSSEQYF
TRBV7-2,CASSLTGTGAEKLFF